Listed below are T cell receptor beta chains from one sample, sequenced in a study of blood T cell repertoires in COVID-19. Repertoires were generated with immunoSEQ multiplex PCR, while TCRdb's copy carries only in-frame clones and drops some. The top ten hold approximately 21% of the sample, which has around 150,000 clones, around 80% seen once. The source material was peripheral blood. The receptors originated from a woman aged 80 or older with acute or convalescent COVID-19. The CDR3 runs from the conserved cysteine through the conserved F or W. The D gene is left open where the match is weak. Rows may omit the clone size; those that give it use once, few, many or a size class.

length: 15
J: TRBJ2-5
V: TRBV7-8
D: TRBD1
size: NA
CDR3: CASSLIGTGKETQYF
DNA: TGTGCCAGCAGCTTAATCGGGACAGGGAAAGAGACCCAGTACTTC

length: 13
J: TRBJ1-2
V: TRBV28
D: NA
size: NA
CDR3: CASRIGGSYGYTF
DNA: TGTGCCAGCAGAATAGGGGGTAGCTATGGCTACACCTTC

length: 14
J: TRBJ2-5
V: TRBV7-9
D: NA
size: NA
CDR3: CASSSWGRAETQYF
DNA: TGTGCCAGCAGCTCCTGGGGCAGGGCAGAGACCCAGTACTTC

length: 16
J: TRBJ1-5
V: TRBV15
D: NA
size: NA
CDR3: CATSSRLGSVNQPQHF
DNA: TGTGCCACCAGTTCTCGATTGGGGAGTGTCAATCAGCCCCAGCATTTT

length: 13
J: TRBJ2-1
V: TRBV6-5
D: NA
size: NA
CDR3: CASRLRTDNEQFF
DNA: TGTGCCAGCAGGCTCCGGACTGACAATGAGCAGTTCTTC

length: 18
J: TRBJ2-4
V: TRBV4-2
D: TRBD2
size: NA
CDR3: CASSQDPQRESSGNIQYF
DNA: TGTGCCAGCAGCCAAGACCCCCAGCGGGAGAGCAGCGGGAACATTCAGTACTTC

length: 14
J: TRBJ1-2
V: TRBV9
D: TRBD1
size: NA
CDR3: CASSVGPGQIGYTF
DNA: TGTGCCAGCAGCGTAGGCCCGGGACAGATTGGCTACACCTTC

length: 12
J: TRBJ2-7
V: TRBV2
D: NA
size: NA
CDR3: CASSGSGYEQYF
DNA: TGTGCCAGCAGTGGAAGCGGCTACGAGCAGTACTTC

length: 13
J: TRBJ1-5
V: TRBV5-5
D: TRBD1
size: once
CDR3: CASSGTGDQPQHF
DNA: TGTGCCAGCAGCGGGACAGGGGATCAGCCCCAGCATTTT

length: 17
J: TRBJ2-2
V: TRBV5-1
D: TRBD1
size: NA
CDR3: CASSPPGQGFGTGELFF
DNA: TGCGCCAGCAGCCCGCCGGGACAGGGGTTCGGCACCGGGGAGCTGTTTTTT

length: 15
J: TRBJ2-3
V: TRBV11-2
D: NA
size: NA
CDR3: CASSLGARGTDTQYF
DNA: TGTGCCAGCAGCTTAGGGGCGAGGGGCACAGATACGCAGTATTTT

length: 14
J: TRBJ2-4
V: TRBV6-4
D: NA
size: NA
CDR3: CASSDSIFTGIQYF
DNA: TGTGCCAGCAGTGACTCCATATTTACAGGCATTCAGTACTTC

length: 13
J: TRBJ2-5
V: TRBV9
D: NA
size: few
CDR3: CASSVGPDGAQYF
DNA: TGTGCCAGCAGCGTAGGCCCCGACGGGGCCCAGTACTTC

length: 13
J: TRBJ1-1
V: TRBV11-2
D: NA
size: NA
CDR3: CASSSQGEAEAFF
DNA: TGTGCCAGCAGCTCCCAGGGTGAGGCTGAAGCTTTCTTT

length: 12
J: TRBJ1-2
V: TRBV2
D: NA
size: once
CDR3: CAVPRGGYGYTF
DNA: TGTGCCGTACCTCGGGGTGGCTATGGCTACACCTTC

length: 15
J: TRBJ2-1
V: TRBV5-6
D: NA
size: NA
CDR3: CASRPRGYTRNEQFF
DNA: TGTGCCAGCAGGCCTAGGGGGTACACTCGGAATGAGCAGTTCTTC

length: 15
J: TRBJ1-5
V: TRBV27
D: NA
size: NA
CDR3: CASSRTGLGNQPQHF
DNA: TGTGCCAGCAGCAGGACGGGGTTGGGCAATCAGCCCCAGCATTTT

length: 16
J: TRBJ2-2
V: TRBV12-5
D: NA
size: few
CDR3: CASGLDRTILTGELFF
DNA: TGTGCTAGTGGTTTGGACCGGACTATACTCACCGGGGAGCTGTTTTTT

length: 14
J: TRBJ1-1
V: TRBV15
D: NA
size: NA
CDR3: CATSRDLGNTEAFF
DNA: TGTGCCACCAGCAGAGATCTAGGAAACACTGAAGCTTTCTTT

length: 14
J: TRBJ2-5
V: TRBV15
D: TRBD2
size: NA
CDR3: CATSRTSVQETQYF
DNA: TGTGCCACCAGCAGGACTAGCGTGCAAGAGACCCAGTACTTC

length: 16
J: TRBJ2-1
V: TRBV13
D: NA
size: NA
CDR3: CASSYRGSSSYNEQFF
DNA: TGTGCCAGCAGCTACCGAGGTTCGAGCTCCTACAATGAGCAGTTCTTC

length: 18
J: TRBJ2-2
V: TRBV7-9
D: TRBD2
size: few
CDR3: CASSYGLAGLTNTGELFF
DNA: TGTGCCAGCAGCTATGGACTAGCGGGATTAACGAACACCGGGGAGCTGTTTTTT

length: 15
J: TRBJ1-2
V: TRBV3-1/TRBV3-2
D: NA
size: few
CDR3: CASSQAGLNHRGYTF
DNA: TGTGCCAGCAGCCAAGCAGGACTAAATCACCGTGGCTACACCTTC

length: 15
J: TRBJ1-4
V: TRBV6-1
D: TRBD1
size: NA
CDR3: CASSTGQGRSEKLFF
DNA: TGTGCCAGCAGCACGGGACAGGGGAGGAGTGAAAAACTGTTTTTT

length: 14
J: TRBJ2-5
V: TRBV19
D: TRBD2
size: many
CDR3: CASSRAGVRETQYF
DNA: TGTGCCAGTAGCCGAGCGGGAGTAAGGGAGACCCAGTACTTC

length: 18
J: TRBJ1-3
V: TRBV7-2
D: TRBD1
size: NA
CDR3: CASSLDPTGKISGNTIYF
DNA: TGTGCCAGCAGCTTAGATCCGACAGGGAAGATCTCTGGAAACACCATATATTTT

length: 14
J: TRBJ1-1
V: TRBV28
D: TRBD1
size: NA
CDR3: CASSLTGANTEAFF
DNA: TGTGCCAGCAGCCTGACAGGGGCGAACACTGAAGCTTTCTTT